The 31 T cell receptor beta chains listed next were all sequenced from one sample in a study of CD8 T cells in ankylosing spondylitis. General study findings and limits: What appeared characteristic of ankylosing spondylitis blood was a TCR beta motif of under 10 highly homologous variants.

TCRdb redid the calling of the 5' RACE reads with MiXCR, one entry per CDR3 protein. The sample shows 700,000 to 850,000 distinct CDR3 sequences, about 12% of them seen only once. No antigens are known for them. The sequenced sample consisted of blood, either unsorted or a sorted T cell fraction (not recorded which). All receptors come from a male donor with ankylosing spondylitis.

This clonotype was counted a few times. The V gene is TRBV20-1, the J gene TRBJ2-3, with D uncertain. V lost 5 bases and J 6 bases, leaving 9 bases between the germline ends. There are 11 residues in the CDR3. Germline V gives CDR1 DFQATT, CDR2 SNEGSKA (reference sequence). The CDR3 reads CSARYRDTQYF. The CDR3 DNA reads TGCAGTGCTCGCTATAGGGATACGCAGTATTTT.

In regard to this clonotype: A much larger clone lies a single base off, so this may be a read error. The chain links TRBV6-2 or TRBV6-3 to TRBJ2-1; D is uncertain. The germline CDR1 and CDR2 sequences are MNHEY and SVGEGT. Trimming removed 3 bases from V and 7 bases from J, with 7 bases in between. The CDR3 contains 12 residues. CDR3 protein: CASSYFINEQFF. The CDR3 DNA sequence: TGTGCCAGCAGTTATTTCATAAATGAGCAGTTCTTC.

CDR3 amino acids: CASSTLTGGRNEQFF. The CDR3 region has the DNA TGTGCCAGCAGTACCCTAACAGGGGGCAGGAATGAGCAGTTCTTC. The chain joins TRBV6-1 to TRBJ2-1; 9 nucleotides align to TRBD1. The ends lost 5 bases at V and 7 bases at J; junction bases unmatched: 9. The length of the CDR3 is 15 residues. In germline, CDR1 is MNHNS, CDR2 SASEGT.

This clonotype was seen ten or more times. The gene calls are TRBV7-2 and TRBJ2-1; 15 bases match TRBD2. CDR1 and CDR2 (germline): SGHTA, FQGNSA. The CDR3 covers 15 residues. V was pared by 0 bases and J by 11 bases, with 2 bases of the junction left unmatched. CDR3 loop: CASSLAGLAGGKQFF. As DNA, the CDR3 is TGTGCCAGCAGCTTAGCAGGACTAGCGGGAGGGAAGCAGTTCTTC.

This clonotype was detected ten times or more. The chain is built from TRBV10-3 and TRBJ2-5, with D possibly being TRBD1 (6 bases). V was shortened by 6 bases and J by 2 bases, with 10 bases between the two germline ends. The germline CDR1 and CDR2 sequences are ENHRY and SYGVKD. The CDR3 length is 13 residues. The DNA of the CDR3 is TGTGCCATCAGCATAGGGGGTCAAGAGACCCAGTACTTC. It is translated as CAISIGGQETQYF.

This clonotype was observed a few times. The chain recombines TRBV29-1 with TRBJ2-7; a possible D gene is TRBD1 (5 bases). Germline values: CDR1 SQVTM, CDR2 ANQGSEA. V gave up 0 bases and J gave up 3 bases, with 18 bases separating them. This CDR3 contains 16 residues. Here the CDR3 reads CSVEERRGRGGYEQYF. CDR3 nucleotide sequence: TGCAGCGTTGAAGAACGTAGGGGCCGTGGCGGCTACGAGCAGTACTTC.

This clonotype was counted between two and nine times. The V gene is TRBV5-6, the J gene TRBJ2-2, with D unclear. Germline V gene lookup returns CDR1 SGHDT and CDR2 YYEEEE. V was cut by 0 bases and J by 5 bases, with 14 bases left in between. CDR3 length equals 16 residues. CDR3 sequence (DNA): TGTGCCAGCAGCTTGGGGCTAACCCTGCGGACCGGGGAGCTGTTTTTT. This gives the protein CASSLGLTLRTGELFF.

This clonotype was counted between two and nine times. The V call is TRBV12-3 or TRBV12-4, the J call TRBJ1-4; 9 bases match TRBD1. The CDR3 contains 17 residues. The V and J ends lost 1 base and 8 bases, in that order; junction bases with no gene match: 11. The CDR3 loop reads CASSLDWDGTGYEKLFF. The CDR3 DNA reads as TGTGCCAGCAGTTTAGATTGGGACGGGACAGGGTACGAAAAACTGTTTTTT.

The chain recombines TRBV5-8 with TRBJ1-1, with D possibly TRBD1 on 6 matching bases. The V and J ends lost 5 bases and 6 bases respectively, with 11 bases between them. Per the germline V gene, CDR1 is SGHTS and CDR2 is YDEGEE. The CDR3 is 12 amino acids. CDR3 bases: TGTGCCAGCAGTCGGGACATAGCTGAAGCTTTCTTT. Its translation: CASSRDIAEAFF.

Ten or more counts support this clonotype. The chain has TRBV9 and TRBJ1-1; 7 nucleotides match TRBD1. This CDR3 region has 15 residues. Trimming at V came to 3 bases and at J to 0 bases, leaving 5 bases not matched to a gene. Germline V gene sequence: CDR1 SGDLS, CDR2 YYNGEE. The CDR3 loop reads CASSDRGFMNTEAFF. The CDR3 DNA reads TGTGCCAGCAGCGACAGGGGTTTCATGAACACTGAAGCTTTCTTT.

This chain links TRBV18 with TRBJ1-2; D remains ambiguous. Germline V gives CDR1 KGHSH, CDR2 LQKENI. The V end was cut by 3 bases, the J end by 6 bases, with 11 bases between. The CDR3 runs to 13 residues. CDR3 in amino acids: CASSPPGEDGYTF. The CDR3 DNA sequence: TGTGCCAGCTCACCCCCCGGGGAGGATGGCTACACCTTC. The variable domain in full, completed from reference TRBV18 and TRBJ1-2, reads NAGVMQNPRHLVRRRGQEARLRCSPMKGHSHVYWYRQLPEEGLKFMVYLQKENIIDESGMPKERFSAEFPKEGPSILRIQQVVRGDSAAYFCASSPPGEDGYTFGSGTRLTVV.

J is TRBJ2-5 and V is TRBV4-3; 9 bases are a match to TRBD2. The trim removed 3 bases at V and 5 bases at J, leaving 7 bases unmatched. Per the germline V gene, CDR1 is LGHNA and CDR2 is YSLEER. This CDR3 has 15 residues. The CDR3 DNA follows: TGCGCCAGCAGCCAGTGGGCGGGGGGGCTGGAGACCCAGTACTTC. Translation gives CASSQWAGGLETQYF.

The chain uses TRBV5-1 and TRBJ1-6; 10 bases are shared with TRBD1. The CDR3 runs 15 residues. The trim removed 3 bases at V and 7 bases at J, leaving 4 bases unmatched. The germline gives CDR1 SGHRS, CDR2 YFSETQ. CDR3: CASSSGTGANSPLHF. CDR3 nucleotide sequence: TGCGCCAGCAGCTCTGGGACAGGGGCAAATTCACCCCTCCACTTT.

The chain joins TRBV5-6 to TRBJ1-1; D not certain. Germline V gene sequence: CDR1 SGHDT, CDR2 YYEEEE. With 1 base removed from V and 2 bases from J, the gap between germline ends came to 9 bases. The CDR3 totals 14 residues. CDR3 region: CASSLRNGNTEAFF. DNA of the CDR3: TGTGCCAGCAGCTTGAGGAACGGAAACACTGAAGCTTTCTTT.

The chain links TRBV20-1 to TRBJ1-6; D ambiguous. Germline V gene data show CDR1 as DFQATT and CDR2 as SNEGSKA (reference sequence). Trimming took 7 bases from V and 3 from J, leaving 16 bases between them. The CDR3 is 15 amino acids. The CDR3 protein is CSVSPQLNYNSPLHF. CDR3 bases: TGCAGTGTTAGTCCCCAACTGAACTATAATTCACCCCTCCACTTT.

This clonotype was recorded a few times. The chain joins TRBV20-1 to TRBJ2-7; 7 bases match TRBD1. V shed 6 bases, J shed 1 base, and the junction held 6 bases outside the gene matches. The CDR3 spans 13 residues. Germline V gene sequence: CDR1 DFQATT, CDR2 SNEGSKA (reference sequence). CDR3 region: CSACRDSSYEQYF. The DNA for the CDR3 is TGCAGTGCATGCCGGGACAGTTCCTACGAGCAGTACTTC.

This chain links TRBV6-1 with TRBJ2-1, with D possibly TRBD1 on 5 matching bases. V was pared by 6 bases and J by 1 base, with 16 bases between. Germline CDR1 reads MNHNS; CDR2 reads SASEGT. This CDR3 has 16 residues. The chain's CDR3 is CASRPDSYSSYNEQFF. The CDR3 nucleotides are TGTGCCAGCAGACCAGACAGTTATAGTTCCTACAATGAGCAGTTCTTC.

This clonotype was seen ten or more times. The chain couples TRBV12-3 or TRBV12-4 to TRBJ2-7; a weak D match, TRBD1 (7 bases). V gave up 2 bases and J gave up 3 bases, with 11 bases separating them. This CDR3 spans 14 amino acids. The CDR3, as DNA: TGTGCCAGCAGTTTAATTCAGGGGGGCTACGAGCAGTACTTC. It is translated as CASSLIQGGYEQYF.

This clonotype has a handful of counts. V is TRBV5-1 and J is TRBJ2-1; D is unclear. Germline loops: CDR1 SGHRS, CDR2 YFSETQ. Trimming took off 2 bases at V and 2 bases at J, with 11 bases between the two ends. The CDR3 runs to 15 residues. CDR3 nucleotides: TGCGCCAGCAGCTTACGGCAGCTCACCTACAATGAGCAGTTCTTC. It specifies CASSLRQLTYNEQFF.

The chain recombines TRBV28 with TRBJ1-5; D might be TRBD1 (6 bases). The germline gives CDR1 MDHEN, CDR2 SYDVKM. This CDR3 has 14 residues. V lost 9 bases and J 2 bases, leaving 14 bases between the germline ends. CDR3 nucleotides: TGTGCCAGTCTAAACGGGGGCGGCAATCAGCCCCAGCATTTT. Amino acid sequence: CASLNGGGNQPQHF.

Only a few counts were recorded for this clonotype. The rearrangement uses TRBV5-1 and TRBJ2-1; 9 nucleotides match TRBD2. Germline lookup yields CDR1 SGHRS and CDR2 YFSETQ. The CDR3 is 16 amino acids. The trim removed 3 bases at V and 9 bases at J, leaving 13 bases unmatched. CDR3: CASSYPLAGDLGEQFF. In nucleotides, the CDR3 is TGCGCCAGCAGCTACCCACTAGCGGGCGACCTGGGTGAGCAGTTCTTC.

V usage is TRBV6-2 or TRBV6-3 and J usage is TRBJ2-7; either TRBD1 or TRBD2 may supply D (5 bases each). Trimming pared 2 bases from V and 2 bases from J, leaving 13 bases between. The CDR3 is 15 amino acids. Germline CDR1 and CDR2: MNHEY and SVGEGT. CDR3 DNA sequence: TGTGCCAGCAGTTACGGGGGACGGGTCACCTACGAGCAGTACTTC. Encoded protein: CASSYGGRVTYEQYF.

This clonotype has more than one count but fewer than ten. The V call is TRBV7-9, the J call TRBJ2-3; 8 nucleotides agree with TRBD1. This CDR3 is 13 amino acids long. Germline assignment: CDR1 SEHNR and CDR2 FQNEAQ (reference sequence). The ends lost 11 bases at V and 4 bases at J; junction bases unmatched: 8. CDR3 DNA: TGTGCCCAAGAAGACAGGGGTCCAGATACGCAGTATTTT. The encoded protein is CAQEDRGPDTQYF.

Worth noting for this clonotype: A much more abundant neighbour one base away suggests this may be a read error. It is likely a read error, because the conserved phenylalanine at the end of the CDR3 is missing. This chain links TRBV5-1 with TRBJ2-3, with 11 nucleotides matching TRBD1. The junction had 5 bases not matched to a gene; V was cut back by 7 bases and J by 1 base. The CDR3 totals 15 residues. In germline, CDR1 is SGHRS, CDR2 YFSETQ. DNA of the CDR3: TGCGCCAGCGGACAGGGGGCGATTGGCACAGATACGCAGTATTTA. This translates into CASGQGAIGTDTQYL.

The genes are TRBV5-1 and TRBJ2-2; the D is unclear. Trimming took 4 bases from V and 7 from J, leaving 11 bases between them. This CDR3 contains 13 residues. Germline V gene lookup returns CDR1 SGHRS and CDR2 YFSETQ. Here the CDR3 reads CASSPNEVGELFF. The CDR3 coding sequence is TGCGCCAGCAGCCCCAACGAGGTCGGGGAGCTGTTTTTT.

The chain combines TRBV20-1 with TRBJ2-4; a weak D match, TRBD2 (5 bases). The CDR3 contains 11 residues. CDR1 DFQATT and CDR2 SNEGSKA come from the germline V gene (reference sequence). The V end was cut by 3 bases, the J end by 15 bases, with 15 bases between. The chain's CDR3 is CSASSAGMGYF. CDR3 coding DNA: TGCAGTGCTAGTAGTGCGGGCATGGGGTACTTC.

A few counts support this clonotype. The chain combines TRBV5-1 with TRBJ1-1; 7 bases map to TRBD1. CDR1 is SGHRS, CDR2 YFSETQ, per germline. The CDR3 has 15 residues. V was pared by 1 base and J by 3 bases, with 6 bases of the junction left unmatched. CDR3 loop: CASSLMKGAYTEAFF. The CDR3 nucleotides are TGCGCCAGCAGCTTGATGAAGGGGGCATACACTGAAGCTTTCTTT.

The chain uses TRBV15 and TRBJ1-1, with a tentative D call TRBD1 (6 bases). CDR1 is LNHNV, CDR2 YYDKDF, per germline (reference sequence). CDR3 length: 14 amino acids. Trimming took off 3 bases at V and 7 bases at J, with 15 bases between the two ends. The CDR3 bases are TGTGCCACCAGCAGGGGGGGCCGACAGGTTGAAGCTTTCTTT. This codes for CATSRGGRQVEAFF.

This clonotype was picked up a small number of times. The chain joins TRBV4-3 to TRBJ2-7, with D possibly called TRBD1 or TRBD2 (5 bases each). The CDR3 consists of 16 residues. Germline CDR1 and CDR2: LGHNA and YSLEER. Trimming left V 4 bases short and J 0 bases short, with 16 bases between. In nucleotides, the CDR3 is TGCGCCAGCAGCCTATCGACCGGGACGGACTCCTACGAGCAGTACTTC. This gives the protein CASSLSTGTDSYEQYF.

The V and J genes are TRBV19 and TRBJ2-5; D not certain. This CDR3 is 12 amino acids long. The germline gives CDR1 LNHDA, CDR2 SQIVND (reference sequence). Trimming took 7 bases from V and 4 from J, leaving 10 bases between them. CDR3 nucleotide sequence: TGTGCCAGTAAGGTCGACCTAGAGACCCAGTACTTC. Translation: CASKVDLETQYF. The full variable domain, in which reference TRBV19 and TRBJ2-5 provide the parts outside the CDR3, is DGGITQSPKYLFRKEGQNVTLSCEQNLNHDAMYWYRQDPGQGLRLIYYSQIVNDFQKGDIAEGYSVSREKKESFPLTVTSAQKNPTAFYLCASKVDLETQYFGPGTRLLVL.

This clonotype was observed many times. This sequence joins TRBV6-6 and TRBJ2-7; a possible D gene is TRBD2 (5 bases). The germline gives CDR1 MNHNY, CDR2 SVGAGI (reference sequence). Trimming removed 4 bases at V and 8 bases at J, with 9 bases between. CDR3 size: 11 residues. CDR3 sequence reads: CASSSFGKQYF. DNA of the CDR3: TGTGCCAGCAGTTCCTTCGGGAAGCAGTACTTC.